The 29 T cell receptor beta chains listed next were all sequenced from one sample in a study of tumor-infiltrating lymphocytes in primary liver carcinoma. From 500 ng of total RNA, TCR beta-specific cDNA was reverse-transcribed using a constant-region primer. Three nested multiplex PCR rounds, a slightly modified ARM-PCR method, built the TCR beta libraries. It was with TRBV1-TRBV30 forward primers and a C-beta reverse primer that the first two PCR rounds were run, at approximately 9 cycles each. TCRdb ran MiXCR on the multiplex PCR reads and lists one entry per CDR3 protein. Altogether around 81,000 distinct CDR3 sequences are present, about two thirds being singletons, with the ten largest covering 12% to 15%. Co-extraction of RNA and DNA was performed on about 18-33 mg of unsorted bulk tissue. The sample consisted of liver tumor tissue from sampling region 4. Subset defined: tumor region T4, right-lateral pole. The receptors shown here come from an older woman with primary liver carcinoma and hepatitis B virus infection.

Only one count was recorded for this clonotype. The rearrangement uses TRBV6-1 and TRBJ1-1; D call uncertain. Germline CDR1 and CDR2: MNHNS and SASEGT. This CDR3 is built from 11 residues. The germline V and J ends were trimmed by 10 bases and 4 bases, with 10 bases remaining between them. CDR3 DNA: TGTGCCAACAAAGGTGTCACTGAAGCTTTCTTT. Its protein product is CANKGVTEAFF.

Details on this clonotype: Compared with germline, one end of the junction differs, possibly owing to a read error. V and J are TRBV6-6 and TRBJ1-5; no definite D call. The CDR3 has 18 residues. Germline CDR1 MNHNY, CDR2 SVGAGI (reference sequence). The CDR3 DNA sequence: TGTGCTAGCAGTTACTCGCCGGAACTCGGAGTGATCAATCAGCCCCAGCATTTT. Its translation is CASSYSPELGVINQPQHF.

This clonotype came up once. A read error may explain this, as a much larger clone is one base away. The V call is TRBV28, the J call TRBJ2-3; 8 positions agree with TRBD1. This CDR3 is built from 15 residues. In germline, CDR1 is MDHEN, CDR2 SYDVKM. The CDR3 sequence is CTSSPGQGFTDTQYF. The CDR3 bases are TGTACCAGCAGCCCCGGACAGGGATTTACAGATACGCAGTATTTT.

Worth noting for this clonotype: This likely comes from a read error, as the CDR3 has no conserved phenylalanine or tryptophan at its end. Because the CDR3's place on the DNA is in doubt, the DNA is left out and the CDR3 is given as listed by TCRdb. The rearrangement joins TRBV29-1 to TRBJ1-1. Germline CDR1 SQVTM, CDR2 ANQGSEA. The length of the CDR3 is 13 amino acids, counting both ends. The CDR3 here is CSVSGVMNTEACI.

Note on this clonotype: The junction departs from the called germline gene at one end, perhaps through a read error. The CDR3 DNA reads TGCAGCGCTGAGATTTCCCAAAGGGAAGGCTATGCCTACACCTTC. Protein product: CSAEISQREGYAYTF. The chain links TRBV29-1 to TRBJ1-2; no clear D gene. The CDR3 consists of 15 residues. Germline V gene data show CDR1 as SQVTM and CDR2 as ANQGSEA.

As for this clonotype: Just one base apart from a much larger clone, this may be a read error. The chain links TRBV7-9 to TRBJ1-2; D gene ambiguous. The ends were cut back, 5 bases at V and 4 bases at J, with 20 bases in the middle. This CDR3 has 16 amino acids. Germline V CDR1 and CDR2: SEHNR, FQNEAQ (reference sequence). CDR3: CASSLSGRTSSYGYTF. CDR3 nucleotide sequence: TGTGCCAGCAGCCTCTCCGGACGGACTTCAAGCTATGGCTACACCTTC.

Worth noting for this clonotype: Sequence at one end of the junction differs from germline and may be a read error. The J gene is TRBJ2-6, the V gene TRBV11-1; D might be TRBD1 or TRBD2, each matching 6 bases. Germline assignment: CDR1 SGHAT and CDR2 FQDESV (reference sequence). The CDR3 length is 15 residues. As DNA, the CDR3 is TGTGCCAGCAGCCCCTCGGGGGCTGGGGCCAGTGTCCTAACTTTC. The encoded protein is CASSPSGAGASVLTF.

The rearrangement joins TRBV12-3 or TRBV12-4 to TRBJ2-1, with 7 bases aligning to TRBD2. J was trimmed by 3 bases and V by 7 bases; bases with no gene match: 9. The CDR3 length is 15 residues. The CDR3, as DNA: TGTGCCAGCACCTGTGCCCGGGAGGACTACAATGAGCAGTTCTTC. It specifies CASTCAREDYNEQFF.

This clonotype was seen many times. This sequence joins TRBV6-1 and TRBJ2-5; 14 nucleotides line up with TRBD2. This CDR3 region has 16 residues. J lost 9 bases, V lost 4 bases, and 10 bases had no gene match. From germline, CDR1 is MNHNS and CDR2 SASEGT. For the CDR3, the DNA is TGTGCCAGCAGTGGCCCAAGACTAGCGGGAGGGAGGGCCCAGTACTTC. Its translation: CASSGPRLAGGRAQYF.

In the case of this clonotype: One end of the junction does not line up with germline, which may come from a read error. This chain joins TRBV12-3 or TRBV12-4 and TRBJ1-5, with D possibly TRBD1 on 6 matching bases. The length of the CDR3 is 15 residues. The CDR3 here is CTSIPTGNSNQPQHF. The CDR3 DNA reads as TGTACCAGCATCCCAACAGGGAATAGCAATCAGCCCCAGCATTTT.

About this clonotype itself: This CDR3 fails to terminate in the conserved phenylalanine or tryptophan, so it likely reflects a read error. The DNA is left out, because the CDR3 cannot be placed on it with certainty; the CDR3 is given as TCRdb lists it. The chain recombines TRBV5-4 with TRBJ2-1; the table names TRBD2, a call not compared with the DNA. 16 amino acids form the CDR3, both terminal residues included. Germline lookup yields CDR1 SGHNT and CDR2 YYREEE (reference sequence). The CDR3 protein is CASTRGGPLPNNEQLY.

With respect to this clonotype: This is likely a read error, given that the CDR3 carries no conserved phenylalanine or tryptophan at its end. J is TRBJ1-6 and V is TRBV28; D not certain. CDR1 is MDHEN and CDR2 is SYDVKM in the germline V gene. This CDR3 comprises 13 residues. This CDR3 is CASSMVGNSPLHY. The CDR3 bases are TGTGCCAGCAGTATGGTGGGGAATTCACCGCTCCACTAT.

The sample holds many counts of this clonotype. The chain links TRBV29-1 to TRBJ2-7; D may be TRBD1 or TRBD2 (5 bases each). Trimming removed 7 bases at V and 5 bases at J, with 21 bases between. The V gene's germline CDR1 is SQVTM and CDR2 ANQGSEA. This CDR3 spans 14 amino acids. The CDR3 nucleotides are TGCAGCGCTGGGTGGGGGTATGAGATCCACGAGCAGTACTTC. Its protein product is CSAGWGYEIHEQYF.

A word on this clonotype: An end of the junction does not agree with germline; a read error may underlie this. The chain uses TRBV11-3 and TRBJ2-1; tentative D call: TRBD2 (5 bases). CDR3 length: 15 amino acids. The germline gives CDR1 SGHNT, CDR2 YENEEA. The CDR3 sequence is CAGSSRGSRNNEQFF. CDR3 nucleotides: TGTGCCGGCAGCTCTCGGGGTAGCAGGAACAATGAGCAGTTCTTC.

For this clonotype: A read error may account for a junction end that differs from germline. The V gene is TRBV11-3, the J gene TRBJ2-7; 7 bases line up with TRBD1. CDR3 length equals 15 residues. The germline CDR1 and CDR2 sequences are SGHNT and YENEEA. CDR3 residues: CASTLGTEGSLEQNF. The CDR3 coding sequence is TGTGCCAGCACCTTAGGGACAGAGGGCTCCCTCGAGCAGAACTTC. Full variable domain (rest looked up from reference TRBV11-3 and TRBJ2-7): EAGVVQSPRYKIIEKKQPVAFWCNPISGHNTLYWYLQNLGQGPELLIRYENEEAVDDSQLPKDRFSAERLKGVDSTLKIQPAELGDSAVYLCASTLGTEGSLEQNFGPGTRLTVT.

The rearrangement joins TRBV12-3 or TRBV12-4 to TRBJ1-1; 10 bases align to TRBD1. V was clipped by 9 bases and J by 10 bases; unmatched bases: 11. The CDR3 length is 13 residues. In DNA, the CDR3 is TGTGCCAGTAGCTGGACAGGGGGGTCTGGAGCTTTCTTT. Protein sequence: CASSWTGGSGAFF.

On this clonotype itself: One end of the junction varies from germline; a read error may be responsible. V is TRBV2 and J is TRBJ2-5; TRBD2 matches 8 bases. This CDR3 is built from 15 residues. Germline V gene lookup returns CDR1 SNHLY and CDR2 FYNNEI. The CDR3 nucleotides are TGTGCCGGCAGCGACGGGACTAGTCGTTGGGAGACCCAGTACTTC. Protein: CAGSDGTSRWETQYF.

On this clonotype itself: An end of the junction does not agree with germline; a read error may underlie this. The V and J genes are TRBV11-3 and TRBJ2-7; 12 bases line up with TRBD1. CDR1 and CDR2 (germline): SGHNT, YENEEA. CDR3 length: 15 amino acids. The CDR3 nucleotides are TGTGCTAGCAGCCCCGGGACAGGGGGCAACTATAAGCATTACTTC. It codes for CASSPGTGGNYKHYF.

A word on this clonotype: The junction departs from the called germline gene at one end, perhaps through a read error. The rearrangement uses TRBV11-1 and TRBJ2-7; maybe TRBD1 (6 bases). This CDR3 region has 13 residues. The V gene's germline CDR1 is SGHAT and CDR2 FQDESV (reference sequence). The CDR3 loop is CACSFGDIHEQYF. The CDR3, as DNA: TGTGCCTGCAGCTTCGGGGACATCCACGAGCAGTACTTC.

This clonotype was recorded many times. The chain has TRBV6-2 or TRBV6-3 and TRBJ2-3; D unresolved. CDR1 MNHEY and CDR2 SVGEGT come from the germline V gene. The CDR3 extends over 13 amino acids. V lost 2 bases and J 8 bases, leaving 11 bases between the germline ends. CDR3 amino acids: CASSYADVVTQYF. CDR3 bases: TGTGCCAGCAGTTACGCTGACGTGGTTACGCAGTATTTT.

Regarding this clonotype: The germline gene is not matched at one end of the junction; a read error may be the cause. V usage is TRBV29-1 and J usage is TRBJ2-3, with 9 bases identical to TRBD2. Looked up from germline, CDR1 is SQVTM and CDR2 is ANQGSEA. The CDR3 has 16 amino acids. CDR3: CCVGSGSSVRTDTQYF. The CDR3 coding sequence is TGCTGCGTCGGTAGCGGGAGTTCAGTACGGACAGATACGCAGTATTTT.

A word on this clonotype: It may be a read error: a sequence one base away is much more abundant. Written as DNA, the CDR3 is TGTGCCTGGGGTGTGGACCGTCTTAACTATGGCTACACCTTC. This translates into CAWGVDRLNYGYTF. The rearrangement links TRBV30 to TRBJ1-2; D call uncertain. Germline lookup yields CDR1 GTSNPN and CDR2 SVGIG (reference sequence). The CDR3 is 14 residues long.

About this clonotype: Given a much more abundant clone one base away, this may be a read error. For the CDR3, the DNA is TGTGCCATCAGCCAAGCCCTGGTGGCACAAGAGACCCAGTACTTC. Translation gives CAISQALVAQETQYF. The chain employs TRBV14 and TRBJ2-5; no definite D call. There are 15 residues in the CDR3. Germline-derived CDR1 and CDR2 are SGHDN and FVKESK.

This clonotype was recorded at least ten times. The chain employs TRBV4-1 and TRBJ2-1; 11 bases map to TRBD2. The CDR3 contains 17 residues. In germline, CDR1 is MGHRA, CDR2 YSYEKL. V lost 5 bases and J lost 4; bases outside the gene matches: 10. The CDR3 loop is CASSETSGDGSYNEQFF. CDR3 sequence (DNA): TGCGCCAGCAGCGAGACTAGCGGGGATGGGTCGTACAATGAGCAGTTCTTC.

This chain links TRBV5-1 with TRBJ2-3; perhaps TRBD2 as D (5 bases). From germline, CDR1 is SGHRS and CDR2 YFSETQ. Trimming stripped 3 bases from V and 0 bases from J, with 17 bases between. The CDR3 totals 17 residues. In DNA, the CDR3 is TGCGCCAGCAGCTCCACGGCACGGGGATCTAGCACAGATACGCAGTATTTT. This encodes CASSSTARGSSTDTQYF.

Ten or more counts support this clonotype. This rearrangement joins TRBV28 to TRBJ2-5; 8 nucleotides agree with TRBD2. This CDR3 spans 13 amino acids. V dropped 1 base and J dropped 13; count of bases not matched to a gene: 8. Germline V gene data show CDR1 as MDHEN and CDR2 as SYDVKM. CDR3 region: CASSLYGTRVLYF. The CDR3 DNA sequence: TGTGCCAGCAGTTTATATGGGACTAGGGTTCTGTACTTC.

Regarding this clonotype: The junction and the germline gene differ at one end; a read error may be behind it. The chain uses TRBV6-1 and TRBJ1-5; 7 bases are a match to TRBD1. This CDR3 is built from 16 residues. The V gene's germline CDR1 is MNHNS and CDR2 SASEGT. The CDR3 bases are TGCGCCAGCAGTGAAGCGGACGGAGACAGGGCTCAGTCCCAGCATTTT. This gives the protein CASSEADGDRAQSQHF.

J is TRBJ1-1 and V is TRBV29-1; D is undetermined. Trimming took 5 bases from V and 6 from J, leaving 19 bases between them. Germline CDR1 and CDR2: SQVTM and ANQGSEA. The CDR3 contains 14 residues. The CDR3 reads CSVTRKATGSEAFF. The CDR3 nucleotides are TGCAGCGTTACCCGCAAGGCCACGGGCTCTGAAGCTTTCTTT.

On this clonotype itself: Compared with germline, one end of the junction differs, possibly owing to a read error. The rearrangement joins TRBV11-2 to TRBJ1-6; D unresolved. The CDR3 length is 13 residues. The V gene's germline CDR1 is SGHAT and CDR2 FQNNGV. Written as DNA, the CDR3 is TGTGCCAGCAGCCTAACGTCTAATTTACCCCCCCACTTT. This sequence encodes CASSLTSNLPPHF.